The 27 T cell receptor beta chains listed next were all sequenced from one sample in a study of T cells in Graves' hyperthyroidism and ophthalmopathy. RNA transcripts served as the template for amplifying TCR beta CDR3 regions. The HTBI primer set drove a first-round RT-PCR of the TCR CDR3. MiXCR, applied by TCRdb to the multiplex PCR reads, yields one record per CDR3 protein. The data hold roughly 500,000 distinct CDR3 sequences, with under 60% observed a single time. The sequenced material came from peripheral blood or thyroid tissue (not recorded which). All receptors derive from an adult woman with Graves' disease, either hyperthyroidism or ophthalmopathy (not recorded which).

The V call is TRBV7-9, the J call TRBJ1-2; 7 nucleotides align to TRBD1. J lost 5 bases, V lost 1 base, and 4 bases had no gene match. The CDR3 has 14 amino acids. Germline CDR1 reads SEHNR; CDR2 reads FQNEAQ (reference sequence). The CDR3 sequence is CASSLVETGYGYTF. Here the CDR3 DNA reads TGTGCCAGCAGCTTAGTGGAGACAGGGTATGGCTACACCTTC.

This chain links TRBV20-1 with TRBJ2-5, with TRBD2 matching over 7 bases. The CDR3 spans 14 residues. J was trimmed by 5 bases and V by 0 bases; bases with no gene match: 6. Germline V gene sequence: CDR1 DFQATT, CDR2 SNEGSKA (reference sequence). This CDR3 reads CSARDNRGDETQYF. The CDR3 nucleotides read TGCAGTGCTAGAGATAACCGGGGGGATGAGACCCAGTACTTC.

This clonotype showed up just a few times. The DNA for the CDR3 is TGTGCCAGCAGTTACGGGGCCAACGTCCTGACTTTC. As protein: CASSYGANVLTF. V gene TRBV6-1 combines with J gene TRBJ2-6; D remains ambiguous. V lost 5 bases, J lost 4 bases, and 3 bases lay in between. Germline values: CDR1 MNHNS, CDR2 SASEGT. CDR3 size: 12 residues.

This clonotype has a handful of counts. The V call is TRBV7-2, the J call TRBJ2-5; 7 nucleotides line up with TRBD1. The CDR3 consists of 14 residues. Trimming at V came to 4 bases and at J to 1 base, leaving 3 bases not matched to a gene. Germline values: CDR1 SGHTA, CDR2 FQGNSA. The DNA for the CDR3 is TGTGCCAGCAGCTGGAGGACAGGCCAAGAGACCCAGTACTTC. Translation: CASSWRTGQETQYF. Combining the CDR3 with reference TRBV7-2 and TRBJ2-5 gives the whole variable domain GAGVSQSPSNKVTEKGKDVELRCDPISGHTALYWYRQSLGQGLEFLIYFQGNSAPDKSGLPSDRFSAERTGGSVSTLTIQRTQQEDSAVYLCASSWRTGQETQYFGPGTRLLVL.

This rearrangement joins TRBV10-3 to TRBJ2-1; TRBD2 agrees at 7 bases. The CDR3 contains 12 residues. Trimming removed 5 bases from V and 9 bases from J; junction bases left unmatched: 4. CDR1 is ENHRY and CDR2 is SYGVKD in the germline V gene. The CDR3 coding sequence is TGTGCCATCAGTACTAGCGCTCCTGAGCAGTTCTTC. As protein: CAISTSAPEQFF.

In its sample, this clonotype was seen many times. This rearrangement joins TRBV15 to TRBJ1-1, with TRBD1 matching over 10 bases. Per germline, CDR1 LNHNV and CDR2 YYDKDF (reference sequence). This CDR3 spans 14 amino acids. The J segment lost 4 bases and the V segment lost 8 bases, leaving 7 bases of the junction unmatched. In DNA form, the CDR3 reads TGTGCCACCGACAGGGGGCCAAGGAGCACTGAAGCTTTCTTT. Encoded protein: CATDRGPRSTEAFF.

The chain couples TRBV10-3 to TRBJ2-5; 13 bases line up with TRBD2. V lost 6 bases and J lost 4; bases outside the gene matches: 5. Germline lookup yields CDR1 ENHRY and CDR2 SYGVKD. The CDR3 is 15 residues long. The CDR3 region is CAISPGLAGVETQYF. DNA of the CDR3: TGTGCCATCAGCCCCGGACTAGCGGGAGTAGAGACCCAGTACTTC.

This chain connects TRBV5-1 to TRBJ1-3; no clear D. The CDR3 totals 16 residues. The germline V gene has CDR1 SGHRS and CDR2 YFSETQ. V gave up 0 bases and J gave up 0 bases, with 10 bases separating them. CDR3 in amino acids: CASSLEASYSGNTIYF. CDR3 coding DNA: TGCGCCAGCAGCTTGGAGGCTAGCTACTCTGGAAACACCATATATTTT.

The chain uses TRBV10-3 and TRBJ1-1; TRBD1 might be the D (6 bases). The ends were cut back, 4 bases at V and 11 bases at J, with 17 bases in the middle. Germline assignment: CDR1 ENHRY and CDR2 SYGVKD. This CDR3 has 13 amino acids. The CDR3 region has the DNA TGTGCCATCAGTGCCGGGGCAGGGGCCTTCGCTTTCTTT. Translation gives CAISAGAGAFAFF.

This clonotype was counted many times. The genes are TRBV5-5 and TRBJ1-6; TRBD1 is a possible D gene (5 bases). The CDR3 runs to 15 residues. The V gene lost 0 bases and the J gene lost 9 bases, with 13 bases spanning the gap. Germline V gives CDR1 SGHKS, CDR2 YYEKEE (reference sequence). This CDR3 reads CASSLATGQGSPLHF. CDR3 coding DNA: TGTGCCAGCAGCTTGGCAACGGGGCAGGGTTCACCCCTCCACTTT.

This chain joins TRBV20-1 and TRBJ1-1, with unresolved D. There are 14 residues in the CDR3. Trimming shortened V by 0 bases and J by 1 base, and 9 bases separated the two germline ends. Germline assignment: CDR1 DFQATT and CDR2 SNEGSKA (reference sequence). The CDR3 reads CSARDGLGNTEAFF. The CDR3 bases are TGCAGTGCTAGAGATGGCCTCGGGAACACTGAAGCTTTCTTT.

The V gene is TRBV29-1, the J gene TRBJ2-7; D may be TRBD1 (6 bases). Germline V CDR1 and CDR2: SQVTM, ANQGSEA. Trimming shortened V by 6 bases and J by 6 bases, and 9 bases separated the two germline ends. CDR3 size: 10 residues. The CDR3 DNA is TGCAGCGTCAGAGGGGGCGAGCAGTACTTC. It is translated as CSVRGGEQYF.

This clonotype has a count of ten or more. This chain joins TRBV6-6 and TRBJ1-4, with TRBD1 as a possible D gene (5 bases). The CDR3 sequence is 16 residues long. Trimming left V 6 bases short and J 8 bases short, with 22 bases between. Germline V CDR1 and CDR2: MNHNY, SVGAGI (reference sequence). The CDR3 loop reads CASRPSRDSVREKLFF. CDR3 in DNA: TGTGCCAGCAGACCCTCTCGGGACTCGGTGCGAGAAAAACTGTTTTTT.

V is TRBV10-3 and J is TRBJ1-1; D is perhaps TRBD1 (6 bases). Germline CDR1 and CDR2: ENHRY and SYGVKD. The CDR3 loop spans 13 amino acids. The ends were cut back, 11 bases at V and 2 bases at J, with 15 bases in the middle. The CDR3 is CAVAATGNTEAFF. CDR3 nucleotides: TGTGCCGTCGCCGCGACAGGTAACACTGAAGCTTTCTTT.

A remark on this clonotype: Compared with germline, one end of the junction differs, possibly owing to a read error. This chain joins TRBV5-5 and TRBJ2-6; the D gene could be TRBD1 or TRBD2 (5 bases each). The germline CDR1 and CDR2 sequences are SGHKS and YYEKEE (reference sequence). The CDR3 runs 17 residues. CDR3 region: CASSVDGWNTGANVLTF. The DNA of the CDR3 is TGTGCCAGCAGCGTGGACGGGTGGAACACCGGGGCCAACGTCCTGACTTTT. Supplemented by reference TRBV5-5 and TRBJ2-6, the full variable domain reads DAGVTQSPTHLIKTRGQQVTLRCSPISGHKSVSWYQQVLGQGPQFIFQYYEKEERGRGNFPDRFSARQFPNYSSELNVNALLLGDSALYLCASSVDGWNTGANVLTFGAGSRLTVL.

This clonotype appeared a few times. The chain has TRBV7-9 and TRBJ2-7; 10 nucleotides agree with TRBD2. After removal of 5 bases from V and 7 bases from J, the junction contained 8 bases not matched to a gene. CDR1 is SEHNR and CDR2 is FQNEAQ in the germline V gene (reference sequence). The CDR3 is 14 residues long. The CDR3 sequence: CASSTGLAEREQYF. In nucleotides, the CDR3 is TGTGCCAGCAGCACCGGACTAGCGGAGCGGGAGCAGTACTTC.

About this clonotype: This may be a read error, as it is one base from a much larger clone. This chain links TRBV20-1 with TRBJ1-1, with a weak D call TRBD1 (6 bases). The CDR3 is 15 residues long. Germline values: CDR1 DFQATT, CDR2 SNEGSKA (reference sequence). In nucleotides, the CDR3 is TGCAGTGCTAGAGAAAGAAGGGGTGGGGGCACTGAAGATTTCTTT. Its translation is CSARERRGGGTEDFF.

Many counts were recorded for this clonotype. V usage is TRBV11-2 and J usage is TRBJ2-5; 8 positions agree with TRBD1. This CDR3 is built from 14 residues. Trimming cost V 5 bases and J 2 bases; bases outside gene matches: 4. The germline V gene encodes CDR1 SGHAT and CDR2 FQNNGV. CDR3 DNA: TGTGCCAGCAGCGTCCGGGACAGGCAAGAGACCCAGTACTTC. It codes for CASSVRDRQETQYF.

In this sample, this clonotype turned up many times. The gene calls are TRBV14 and TRBJ1-1; D unresolved. Trimming stripped 4 bases from V and 3 bases from J, with 9 bases between. The CDR3 covers 13 residues. Germline V gene lookup returns CDR1 SGHDN and CDR2 FVKESK. DNA for the CDR3: TGTGCCAGCAGCCTTACGAGGCACACTGAAGCTTTCTTT. It translates to CASSLTRHTEAFF.

This clonotype was seen more than once but under ten times. V gene TRBV9 combines with J gene TRBJ2-5, with D hard to call. CDR3 length: 14 amino acids. The V gene's germline CDR1 is SGDLS and CDR2 YYNGEE. The ends were cut back, 0 bases at V and 2 bases at J, with 8 bases in the middle. CDR3 bases: TGTGCCAGCAGCGTAGCTACGCATCAAGAGACCCAGTACTTC. Encoded protein: CASSVATHQETQYF.

The CDR3 region has the DNA TGTGCCATAGAAACCGGGGAGCTGTTTTTT. It translates to CAIETGELFF. This chain links TRBV7-9 with TRBJ2-2; D is ambiguous. V gave up 10 bases and J gave up 5 bases, with 5 bases separating them. This CDR3 region has 10 residues. The germline V gene has CDR1 SEHNR and CDR2 FQNEAQ (reference sequence).

CDR3 residues: CASSTSSRGRVGETQYF. CDR3 DNA sequence: TGTGCCAGCAGCACCTCCAGCCGGGGACGAGTGGGAGAGACCCAGTACTTC. The rearrangement uses TRBV25-1 and TRBJ2-5; D may be TRBD1 or TRBD2 (5 bases each). Trimming left V 6 bases short and J 4 bases short, with 24 bases between. Looked up from germline, CDR1 is MGHDK and CDR2 is SYGVNS. The CDR3 is made up of 17 amino acids.

This clonotype came up many times. The chain combines TRBV2 with TRBJ1-6; maybe TRBD1 (5 bases). The CDR3 is 14 residues long. Trimming left V 7 bases short and J 8 bases short, with 15 bases between. Germline V gene data show CDR1 as SNHLY and CDR2 as FYNNEI. The CDR3 here is CASNRHGADSPLHF. The DNA of the CDR3 is TGTGCCAGCAACCGTCATGGGGCCGATTCACCCCTCCACTTT.

On this clonotype itself: With a much larger clone just one base away, this may be a read error. The chain employs TRBV6-5 and TRBJ1-1; D remains ambiguous. The germline gives CDR1 MNHEY, CDR2 SVGAGI. The CDR3 spans 15 residues. For the CDR3, the DNA is TGTGCCATCAGTTACTCCGCCCCGATTCGAACTGAAGCTTTCTTT. Its translation is CAISYSAPIRTEAFF.

On this clonotype: Since a much larger clone is just one base distant, this may be a read error. The chain carries TRBV4-1 and TRBJ1-6; D unresolved. Germline lookup yields CDR1 MGHRA and CDR2 YSYEKL. There are 13 residues in the CDR3. The CDR3, as DNA: TGCGCCAGCAGCCAACTCCCGACTTCACCCCCCCACTTT. It translates to CASSQLPTSPPHF.

This clonotype was counted many times. The chain uses TRBV20-1 and TRBJ2-6; no definite D call. The germline V gene has CDR1 DFQATT and CDR2 SNEGSKA (reference sequence). V dropped 6 bases and J dropped 0 bases, with 9 bases sitting between them. This CDR3 is built from 14 residues. In DNA form, the CDR3 reads TGCAGTGCCCGACGGAGCTCTGGGGCCAACGTCCTGACTTTC. Protein: CSARRSSGANVLTF.

This chain joins TRBV5-6 and TRBJ2-7; D call uncertain. V was shortened by 0 bases and J by 7 bases, with 14 bases between the two germline ends. CDR1 SGHDT and CDR2 YYEEEE come from the germline V gene. CDR3 length: 14 residues. The CDR3 region has the DNA TGTGCCAGCAGCTTGGGATCTACAGCGAGAGAGCAGTACTTC. Its translation: CASSLGSTAREQYF.